This T cell receptor beta chain was found in a study of post-analysis software for immune sequencing data. General observations from the study: Relative to controls, patients had about 5 TRBV segments at higher frequency, with TRBV5-6, TRBV5-1 and TRBV20-1 among these.

Tagging with unique molecular identifiers was a feature of the TCR beta cDNA libraries. TCRdb recomputed calls from the PCR reads with MiXCR, one row per CDR3 protein. The top ten clones hold around 8% of a sample with 350,000 to 450,000 distinct CDR3 sequences, roughly 38% of them seen once. A single count supports this clonotype. Its specificity is unknown. The length of the CDR3 is 12 residues. Germline lookup yields CDR1 SNHLY and CDR2 FYNNEI. Trimming took off 9 bases at V and 5 bases at J, with 11 bases between the two ends. The sequenced sample consisted of blood. This chain connects TRBV2 to TRBJ1-5; D gene unclear. This receptor was taken from a girl aged 2-9 years with multiple sclerosis. The CDR3 sequence: CASGKRDQPQHF. The DNA for the CDR3 is TGTGCCAGTGGAAAAAGGGATCAGCCCCAGCATTTT.